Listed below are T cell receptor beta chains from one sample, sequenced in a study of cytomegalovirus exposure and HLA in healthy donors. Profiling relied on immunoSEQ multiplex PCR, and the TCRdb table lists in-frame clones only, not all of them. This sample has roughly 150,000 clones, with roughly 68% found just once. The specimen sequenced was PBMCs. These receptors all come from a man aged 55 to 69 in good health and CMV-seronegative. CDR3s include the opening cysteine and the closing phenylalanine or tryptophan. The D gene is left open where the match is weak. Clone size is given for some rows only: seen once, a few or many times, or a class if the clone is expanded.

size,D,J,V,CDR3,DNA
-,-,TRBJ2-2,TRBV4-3,CASSSPAGELFF,TGCGCCAGCAGCTCACCGGCCGGGGAGCTGTTTTTT
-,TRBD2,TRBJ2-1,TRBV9,CASSVGTSGASSYNEQFF,TGTGCCAGCAGCGTTGGGACTAGCGGGGCGAGCTCCTACAATGAGCAGTTCTTC
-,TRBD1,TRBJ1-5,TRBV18,CASSSGQNSNQPQHF,TGTGCCAGCTCCTCGGGACAGAATAGCAATCAGCCCCAGCATTTT
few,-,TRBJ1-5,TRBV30,CASARDSNQPQHF,TGTGCCTCCGCCAGGGATAGCAATCAGCCCCAGCATTTT
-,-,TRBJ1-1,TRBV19,CASRLLGGLEGTEAFF,TGTGCCAGTAGGCTACTGGGGGGGCTGGAGGGCACTGAAGCTTTCTTT
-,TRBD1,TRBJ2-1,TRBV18,CASSPRDRGYNEQFF,TGTGCCAGCTCACCACGGGACAGGGGTTACAATGAGCAGTTCTTC
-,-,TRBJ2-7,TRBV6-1,CASTGQRDF,TGTGCCAGCACGGGACAGCGGGACTTC
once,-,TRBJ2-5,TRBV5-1,CASSLAGSRGNQETQYF,TGCGCCAGCAGCTTGGCCGGAAGTAGGGGGAACCAAGAGACCCAGTACTTC
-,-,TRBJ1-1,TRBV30,CAWSGADLTEAFF,TGTGCCTGGAGTGGGGCAGATCTAACTGAAGCTTTCTTT
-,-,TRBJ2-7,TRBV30,CAWSVAGYEQYF,TGTGCCTGGAGTGTGGCGGGCTACGAGCAGTACTTC
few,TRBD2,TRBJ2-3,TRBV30,CASIAGGLDTQYF,TGTGCCTCTATAGCGGGAGGTTTAGATACGCAGTATTTT
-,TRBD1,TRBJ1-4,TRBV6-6,CASSSPQGQGNEKLFF,TGTGCCAGCAGCTCACCCCAGGGACAGGGGAATGAAAAACTGTTTTTT
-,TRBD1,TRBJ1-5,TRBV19,CASSNRQGLPPQHF,TGTGCCAGTAGTAATAGACAGGGACTGCCGCCCCAGCATTTT
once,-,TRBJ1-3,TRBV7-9,CASSLESSGNTIYF,TGTGCCAGCAGCTTAGAGAGCTCTGGAAACACCATATATTTT
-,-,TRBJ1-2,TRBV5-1,CASSLEWDTSLETF,TGCGCCAGCAGCTTGGAATGGGACACCTCTCTAGAAACCTTC
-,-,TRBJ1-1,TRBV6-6,CASSYTANTEAFF,TGTGCCAGCAGTTACACAGCCAACACTGAAGCTTTCTTT
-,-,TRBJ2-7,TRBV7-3,CASSLSTERGYEQYF,TGTGCCAGCAGCTTATCAACAGAGAGGGGGTACGAGCAGTACTTC